These 5 T cell receptor beta chains came from one sample sequenced in a study of T-cell memory formation after mild COVID-19. TCRdb re-analysed the 5' RACE reads in MiXCR, keeping a single row per CDR3 protein. The table shows 90,000 to 120,000 distinct CDR3 sequences, with 14% occurring only once. Sequenced: PBMCs or a T cell subset sorted from them (not recorded which). Receptor source: a man aged 18 to 29 who had mild COVID-19 (a few samples of this study predate the infection). Cell type and time point are not known.

This clonotype was found a few times. This chain joins TRBV27 and TRBJ1-2; tentatively, D is TRBD1 (5 bases). V lost 3 bases to trimming and J lost 4 bases, with 12 bases between them. Germline V CDR1 and CDR2: MNHEY, SMNVEV (reference sequence). The CDR3 is 14 residues long. The CDR3 DNA is TGTGCCAGCAGTTTTCAAGGGGTTGGCTATGGCTACACCTTC. This gives the protein CASSFQGVGYGYTF.

The J gene is TRBJ2-7, the V gene TRBV7-3; D might be TRBD1 (6 bases). The germline V gene has CDR1 SGHTA and CDR2 FQGTGA. Trimming took off 2 bases at V and 6 bases at J, with 17 bases between the two ends. This CDR3 spans 15 amino acids. The CDR3 DNA is TGTGCCAGCAGCTTACCCGCGGAGTACAGGGCCGAGCAGTACGTC. This codes for CASSLPAEYRAEQYV.

This clonotype has just a few counts. V is TRBV14 and J is TRBJ1-2; D unresolved. Germline CDR1 is SGHDN and CDR2 is FVKESK. CDR3 length equals 14 residues. V gave up 4 bases and J gave up 4 bases, with 13 bases separating them. CDR3 residues: CASSPQESIYGYTF. The CDR3 DNA reads as TGTGCCAGCAGCCCGCAGGAATCAATCTATGGCTACACCTTC.

The rearrangement uses TRBV7-9 and TRBJ2-1; 9 bases line up with TRBD1. CDR3 length equals 15 residues. The germline V gene has CDR1 SEHNR and CDR2 FQNEAQ (reference sequence). V lost 0 bases, J lost 7 bases, and 4 bases stayed unmatched. The CDR3 protein is CASSLAGTGKNEQFF. As DNA, the CDR3 is TGTGCCAGCAGCTTAGCCGGGACAGGGAAGAATGAGCAGTTCTTC.

This rearrangement joins TRBV4-3 to TRBJ2-3; TRBD2 aligns across 7 bases. The CDR3 is made up of 14 amino acids. The germline V gene has CDR1 LGHNA and CDR2 YSLEER. J gave up 6 bases and V 4 bases, and 7 bases lay outside the gene matches. CDR3 bases: TGCGCCAGCAGCCGGGGAGGGGATCCCGATACGCAGTATTTT. Amino acids: CASSRGGDPDTQYF.